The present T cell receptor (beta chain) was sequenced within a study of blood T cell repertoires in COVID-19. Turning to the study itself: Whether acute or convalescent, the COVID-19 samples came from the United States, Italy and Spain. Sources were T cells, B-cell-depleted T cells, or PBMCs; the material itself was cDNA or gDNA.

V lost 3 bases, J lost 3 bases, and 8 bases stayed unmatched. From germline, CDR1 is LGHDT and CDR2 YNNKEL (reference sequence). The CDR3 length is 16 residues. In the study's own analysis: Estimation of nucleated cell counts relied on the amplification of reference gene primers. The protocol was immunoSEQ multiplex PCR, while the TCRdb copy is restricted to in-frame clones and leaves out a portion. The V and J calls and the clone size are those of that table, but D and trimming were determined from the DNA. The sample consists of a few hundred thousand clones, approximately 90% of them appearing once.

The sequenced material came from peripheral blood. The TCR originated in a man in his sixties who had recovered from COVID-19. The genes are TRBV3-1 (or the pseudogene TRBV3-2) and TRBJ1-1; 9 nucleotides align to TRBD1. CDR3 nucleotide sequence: TGTGCCAGCAGCCAGATAGGCGACAGGGGGGACACTGAAGCTTTCTTT. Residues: CASSQIGDRGDTEAFF.